The 27 T cell receptor beta chains in this list originate from one sample, sequenced in a study of cytomegalovirus exposure and HLA in healthy donors. The primer mix had 60 Vbeta and 13 Jbeta primers. Here immunoSEQ multiplex PCR was the method, and the copy in TCRdb shows in-frame clones only, minus some. The data include around 53,000 clones; the top ten clones carry 12%. The material sequenced was PBMCs. Every receptor here comes from a woman between 25 and 40 years old in good health and CMV-seropositive.

The rearrangement joins TRBV5-1 to TRBJ1-3, with D unclear. Germline V gives CDR1 SGHRS, CDR2 YFSETQ. This CDR3 is 15 amino acids long. Trimming took 0 bases from V and 3 from J, leaving 10 bases between them. CDR3 nucleotides: TGCGCCAGCAGCTTGGGGAGGGCTGGTGGAAACACCATATATTTT. This sequence encodes CASSLGRAGGNTIYF. Using reference TRBV5-1 and TRBJ1-3 for the parts outside the CDR3, the full variable domain is KAGVTQTPRYLIKTRGQQVTLSCSPISGHRSVSWYQQTPGQGLQFLFEYFSETQRNKGNFPGRFSGRQFSNSRSEMNVSTLELGDSALYLCASSLGRAGGNTIYFGEGSWLTVV.

The V gene is TRBV29-1, the J gene TRBJ2-1; TRBD2 aligns across 9 bases. This CDR3 spans 13 amino acids. V was clipped by 5 bases and J by 7 bases; unmatched bases: 6. The germline CDR1 and CDR2 sequences are SQVTM and ANQGSEA. The CDR3: CSVSGTSINEQFF. The CDR3 coding sequence is TGCAGCGTTTCCGGGACTAGCATTAATGAGCAGTTCTTC.

J is TRBJ2-7 and V is TRBV2; 10 bases are a match to TRBD1. CDR1 is SNHLY, CDR2 FYNNEI, per germline. Trimming removed 8 bases from V and 2 bases from J; junction bases left unmatched: 6. The CDR3 is made up of 14 amino acids. This CDR3 reads CASARGQGAYEQYF. Written as DNA, the CDR3 is TGTGCCAGCGCCAGAGGACAGGGGGCCTACGAGCAGTACTTC. Drawing the rest from reference TRBV2 and TRBJ2-7, the complete variable domain is EPEVTQTPSHQVTQMGQEVILRCVPISNHLYFYWYRQILGQKVEFLVSFYNNEISEKSEIFDDQFSVERPDGSNFTLKIRSTKLEDSAMYFCASARGQGAYEQYFGPGTRLTVT.

The V and J genes are TRBV18 and TRBJ1-4; D call uncertain. V was trimmed by 3 bases and J by 4 bases, leaving 6 bases between them. The CDR3 has 13 residues. Per germline, CDR1 KGHSH and CDR2 LQKENI. Here the CDR3 reads CASSPAGNEKLFF. CDR3 in DNA: TGTGCCAGCTCACCGGCGGGTAATGAAAAACTGTTTTTT. The entire variable domain, with the rest obtained from reference TRBV18 and TRBJ1-4, is as follows: NAGVMQNPRHLVRRRGQEARLRCSPMKGHSHVYWYRQLPEEGLKFMVYLQKENIIDESGMPKERFSAEFPKEGPSILRIQQVVRGDSAAYFCASSPAGNEKLFFGSGTQLSVL.

CDR3 amino acids: CASSRAMYTEAFF. CDR3 sequence (DNA): TGTGCCAGCAGCCGAGCTATGTACACTGAAGCTTTCTTT. The rearrangement links TRBV7-2 to TRBJ1-1; D remains ambiguous. The CDR3 is made up of 13 amino acids. CDR1 is SGHTA, CDR2 FQGNSA, per germline. The V gene lost 5 bases and the J gene lost 3 bases, with 10 bases spanning the gap. The variable domain in full, with the rest retrieved from reference TRBV7-2 and TRBJ1-1, is GAGVSQSPSNKVTEKGKDVELRCDPISGHTALYWYRQSLGQGLEFLIYFQGNSAPDKSGLPSDRFSAERTGGSVSTLTIQRTQQEDSAVYLCASSRAMYTEAFFGQGTRLTVV.

The chain is built from TRBV7-2 and TRBJ2-7; D is perhaps TRBD2 (5 bases). This CDR3 region has 14 residues. V gave up 2 bases and J gave up 3 bases, with 11 bases separating them. Looked up from germline, CDR1 is SGHTA and CDR2 is FQGNSA. The CDR3 sequence is CASSLSLGDYEQYF. Written as DNA, the CDR3 is TGTGCCAGCAGCTTATCGCTGGGAGACTACGAGCAGTACTTC. The full variable domain, completed using reference TRBV7-2 and TRBJ2-7, is GAGVSQSPSNKVTEKGKDVELRCDPISGHTALYWYRQSLGQGLEFLIYFQGNSAPDKSGLPSDRFSAERTGGSVSTLTIQRTQQEDSAVYLCASSLSLGDYEQYFGPGTRLTVT.

The chain links TRBV5-4 to TRBJ1-6; possible D gene TRBD1, 6 bases. The CDR3 sequence is 16 residues long. Germline V lookup: CDR1 SGHNT, CDR2 YYREEE (reference sequence). The V and J ends lost 0 bases and 5 bases respectively, with 12 bases between them. Here the CDR3 reads CASSLDQGNDNSPLHF. Written as DNA, the CDR3 is TGTGCCAGCAGCTTGGATCAGGGGAACGATAATTCACCCCTCCACTTT. The full variable domain, with the rest looked up from reference TRBV5-4 and TRBJ1-6, is ETGVTQSPTHLIKTRGQQVTLRCSSQSGHNTVSWYQQALGQGPQFIFQYYREEENGRGNFPPRFSGLQFPNYSSELNVNALELDDSALYLCASSLDQGNDNSPLHFGNGTRLTVT.

The V gene is TRBV5-6, the J gene TRBJ2-7; 10 nucleotides line up with TRBD1. J was trimmed by 3 bases and V by 0 bases; bases with no gene match: 6. CDR1 SGHDT and CDR2 YYEEEE come from the germline V gene. The CDR3 totals 16 residues. The CDR3 DNA is TGTGCCAGCAGCTTGGTGCCGGGACAGGGGAACTACGAGCAGTACTTC. Translating gives CASSLVPGQGNYEQYF. The variable domain in full, with the rest retrieved from reference TRBV5-6 and TRBJ2-7, is DAGVTQSPTHLIKTRGQQVTLRCSPKSGHDTVSWYQQALGQGPQFIFQYYEEEERQRGNFPDRFSGHQFPNYSSELNVNALLLGDSALYLCASSLVPGQGNYEQYFGPGTRLTVT.

The chain recombines TRBV30 with TRBJ1-3; 12 bases fit TRBD1. Germline values: CDR1 GTSNPN, CDR2 SVGIG (reference sequence). The CDR3 has 15 residues. V dropped 3 bases and J dropped 3; count of bases not matched to a gene: 3. As DNA, the CDR3 is TGTGCCTGGAGCCGGGACAGGGGGCTTGGAAACACCATATATTTT. Amino acids: CAWSRDRGLGNTIYF. Variable domain in full (rest from reference TRBV30 and TRBJ1-3): SQTIHQWPATLVQPVGSPLSLECTVEGTSNPNLYWYRQAAGRGLQLLFYSVGIGQISSEVPQNLSASRPQDRQFILSSKKLLLSDSGFYLCAWSRDRGLGNTIYFGEGSWLTVV.

The chain is built from TRBV11-3 and TRBJ2-1; 8 bases map to TRBD2. Looked up from germline, CDR1 is SGHNT and CDR2 is YENEEA. The V and J ends lost 1 base and 6 bases, in that order; junction bases with no gene match: 5. The CDR3 length is 15 residues. The CDR3 DNA reads TGTGCCAGCAGCTTAGGAGCGGGGGCCTTCAATGAGCAGTTCTTC. It codes for CASSLGAGAFNEQFF.

The chain uses TRBV18 and TRBJ2-5; TRBD1 matches 9 bases. Germline assignment: CDR1 KGHSH and CDR2 LQKENI. The CDR3 has 14 residues. J gave up 3 bases and V 1 base, and 0 bases lay outside the gene matches. The CDR3: CASSPRQGEETQYF. The CDR3 DNA reads as TGTGCCAGCTCACCACGACAGGGGGAAGAGACCCAGTACTTC.

CDR3 nucleotides: TGCGCCAGCAGCTTGGACCTCGCGAGAGGCTACACCTTC. This codes for CASSLDLARGYTF. The chain links TRBV5-1 to TRBJ1-2; D not resolved. The germline V and J ends were trimmed by 0 bases and 8 bases, with 11 bases remaining between them. Germline CDR1 is SGHRS and CDR2 is YFSETQ. The CDR3 consists of 13 residues.

V and J are TRBV30 and TRBJ1-5; 7 nucleotides align to TRBD1. The germline CDR1 and CDR2 sequences are GTSNPN and SVGIG (reference sequence). There are 14 residues in the CDR3. The junction had 7 bases not matched to a gene; V was cut back by 4 bases and J by 4 bases. The CDR3 DNA reads as TGTGCCTGGACCTCAGGGGGGCAGAATCAGCCCCAGCATTTT. Protein: CAWTSGGQNQPQHF.

The rearrangement links TRBV29-1 to TRBJ1-2, with 8 bases lining up with TRBD1. Germline values: CDR1 SQVTM, CDR2 ANQGSEA. There are 13 residues in the CDR3. J lost 3 bases, V lost 6 bases, and 6 bases had no gene match. CDR3 coding DNA: TGCAGCGTCCGGACAGGGTTTGACTATGGCTACACCTTC. Amino acid sequence: CSVRTGFDYGYTF.

The rearrangement uses TRBV27 and TRBJ1-5; the D is unclear. CDR1 is MNHEY and CDR2 is SMNVEV in the germline V gene (reference sequence). V lost 1 base and J lost 5, with 12 bases in between. The CDR3 sequence is 15 residues long. The CDR3 here is CASSLYSGSDQPQHF. In DNA form, the CDR3 reads TGTGCCAGCAGTTTATACTCGGGGTCCGATCAGCCCCAGCATTTT.

J is TRBJ2-7 and V is TRBV30; TRBD2 aligns across 7 bases. Looked up from germline, CDR1 is GTSNPN and CDR2 is SVGIG (reference sequence). The CDR3 is made up of 11 amino acids. V was clipped by 5 bases and J by 5 bases; unmatched bases: 3. As DNA, the CDR3 is TGTGCCTGGGGGAGGGTCCACGAGCAGTACTTC. This translates into CAWGRVHEQYF. Full variable domain (remainder filled in from reference TRBV30 and TRBJ2-7): SQTIHQWPATLVQPVGSPLSLECTVEGTSNPNLYWYRQAAGRGLQLLFYSVGIGQISSEVPQNLSASRPQDRQFILSSKKLLLSDSGFYLCAWGRVHEQYFGPGTRLTVT.

The chain is built from TRBV28 and TRBJ2-2; 7 bases agree with TRBD1. V was clipped by 4 bases and J by 4 bases; unmatched bases: 9. This CDR3 region has 16 residues. CDR1 MDHEN and CDR2 SYDVKM come from the germline V gene. As DNA, the CDR3 is TGTGCCAGCAGTTCCCCCGGGACAGAGCTCACCGGGGAGCTGTTTTTT. Its translation: CASSSPGTELTGELFF.

The chain carries TRBV11-2 and TRBJ1-5; D remains unclear. The germline gives CDR1 SGHAT, CDR2 FQNNGV. CDR3 length: 16 amino acids. The germline V and J ends were trimmed by 0 bases and 0 bases, with 9 bases remaining between them. CDR3 coding DNA: TGTGCCAGCAGCTTAGAAGCAGGTTATAGCAATCAGCCCCAGCATTTT. Encoded protein: CASSLEAGYSNQPQHF.

The chain carries TRBV7-9 and TRBJ2-7; 9 positions match TRBD2. Germline V gene sequence: CDR1 SEHNR, CDR2 FQNEAQ (reference sequence). With V trimmed by 1 base and J by 4 bases, 8 bases remained unmatched. CDR3 length: 16 residues. CDR3 nucleotide sequence: TGTGCCAGCAGCTTAGTCGGCGGGAGGGATGTTTACGAGCAGTACTTC. As protein: CASSLVGGRDVYEQYF.

The chain links TRBV2 to TRBJ2-7; 13 bases match TRBD2. CDR3 size: 15 residues. V dropped 8 bases and J dropped 4; count of bases not matched to a gene: 8. Germline V CDR1 and CDR2: SNHLY, FYNNEI. CDR3 sequence (DNA): TGTGCCAGCTGCTGGACTAGCGGGAGCGCGTACGAGCAGTACTTC. Its protein is CASCWTSGSAYEQYF.

The chain employs TRBV30 and TRBJ2-5, with TRBD2 identical over 9 bases. Trimming removed 2 bases from V and 5 bases from J; junction bases left unmatched: 3. The CDR3 runs to 13 residues. In germline, CDR1 is GTSNPN, CDR2 SVGIG (reference sequence). The CDR3 nucleotides are TGTGCCTGGAGTAGCGGGGGGCCCGAGACCCAGTACTTC. Translating it yields CAWSSGGPETQYF.

The chain uses TRBV27 and TRBJ2-7; 9 bases agree with TRBD1. This CDR3 has 17 residues. CDR1 MNHEY and CDR2 SMNVEV come from the germline V gene (reference sequence). V lost 2 bases to trimming and J lost 3 bases; unmatched junction nucleotides: 11. The CDR3 coding sequence is TGTGCCAGCAGTTTACTATACAGGGGGCGCAGAAACTACGAGCAGTACTTC. The encoded protein is CASSLLYRGRRNYEQYF.

The chain links TRBV6-5 to TRBJ1-1; TRBD1 aligns across 7 bases. Germline V gives CDR1 MNHEY, CDR2 SVGAGI. Unmatched junction bases numbered 5, after V lost 6 bases and J lost 4 bases. The CDR3 runs 13 residues. The CDR3 loop is CASRRGRGTEAFF. CDR3 in DNA: TGTGCCAGCAGAAGGGGGCGGGGCACTGAAGCTTTCTTT.

This chain uses TRBV19 with TRBJ2-3; 8 bases map to TRBD2. Germline CDR1 is LNHDA and CDR2 is SQIVND (reference sequence). Trimming at V came to 5 bases and at J to 2 bases, leaving 6 bases not matched to a gene. The CDR3 runs 15 residues. CDR3 in amino acids: CASSSRTSLTDTQYF. Here the CDR3 DNA reads TGTGCCAGTAGTTCCCGGACTAGCCTCACAGATACGCAGTATTTT.

The CDR3 is CASSLAGQGEEKLFF. For the CDR3, the DNA is TGTGCCAGCAGTTTAGCGGGACAGGGTGAAGAAAAACTGTTTTTT. This chain links TRBV6-7 with TRBJ1-4; 9 nucleotides match TRBD1. TRBV6-7 has ORF status, its function being uncertain. This CDR3 region has 15 residues. Trimming removed 4 bases from V and 8 bases from J; junction bases left unmatched: 8.

The genes are TRBV5-8 and TRBJ2-1; 12 bases agree with TRBD2. CDR1 and CDR2 from the germline V gene are SGHTS and YDEGEE. This CDR3 has 15 amino acids. The junction had 10 bases not matched to a gene; V was cut back by 7 bases and J by 8 bases. CDR3 DNA: TGTGCCAGCCAACTCCGGCTAGCGGGAGGGTATGAGCAGTTCTTC. This gives the protein CASQLRLAGGYEQFF. Using reference TRBV5-8 and TRBJ2-1 for the parts outside the CDR3, the full variable domain is EAGVTQSPTHLIKTRGQQATLRCSPISGHTSVYWYQQALGLGLQFLLWYDEGEERNRGNFPPRFSGRQFPNYSSELNVNALELEDSALYLCASQLRLAGGYEQFFGPGTRLTVL.

The genes are TRBV5-6 and TRBJ1-6; 8 bases align to TRBD1. V trimming: 3 bases; J trimming: 16 bases; junction bases outside the gene matches: 6. The CDR3 is 12 residues long. CDR1 and CDR2 (germline): SGHDT, YYEEEE. The CDR3 spells CASSSSDRGLHF. CDR3 sequence (DNA): TGTGCCAGCAGCTCGAGCGACAGGGGACTCCACTTT.